The source of this TCR beta chain is a study of low-dose radiotherapy and immunotherapy resistance in tumors. Per the germline V gene, CDR1 is DFQATT and CDR2 is SNEGSKA (reference sequence). Trimming stripped 0 bases from V and 0 bases from J, with 20 bases between. This CDR3 spans 18 amino acids. The sample's time point: after trial treatment. Treatment described: LDRT plus nivolumab, ipilimumab, low-dose cyclophosphamide and aspirin (RACIN trial). First-strand cDNA used TRAV- and TRBV-specific primers, covering alpha and beta chains. It was with a constant-region primer and a V-primer adapter that TCRs were amplified over approximately 18 PCR cycles. Each CDR3 protein gets one entry after TCRdb re-called the reads with MiXCR. The repertoire consists of roughly 95,000 distinct CDR3 sequences, with 20% to 25% occurring once and the leading ten covering around 13%.

Sequenced material: PBMCs, taken after low-dose radiotherapy plus immunotherapy. The clonotype was recovered from a female donor with ovarian cancer. The chain has TRBV20-1 and TRBJ1-1, with D possibly TRBD1 on 6 matching bases. CDR3: CSARDLLRGGRMNTEAFF. CDR3 nucleotide sequence: TGCAGTGCTAGAGATCTTCTCAGGGGAGGTCGAATGAACACTGAAGCTTTCTTT.